The 16 T cell receptor beta chains below come from one sample, sequenced in a study of read filtering for tumor transcriptome and immune sequencing. The library was built from roughly 400 ng RNA with molecular barcoded adaptors for alpha/delta and beta/gamma chains. TCRdb fed the reads into MiXCR, producing one record per CDR3 protein. The sample holds 35,000 to 50,000 distinct CDR3 sequences, around 20% seen once. Source material: a population of CD138-negative cells sorted from bone marrow. The receptor set was obtained from a donor aged 40 or older with multiple myeloma.

On this clonotype: A junction boundary mismatches the germline segment, possibly from a read error. The chain carries TRBV20-1 and TRBJ2-3, with 7 bases identical to TRBD1. Germline lookup yields CDR1 DFQATT and CDR2 SNEGSKA (reference sequence). The CDR3 runs 14 residues. CDR3 bases: TGCAGTGCTAGTCGGACAGGCGTGCCAGATACGCGGTATTTT. Translating it yields CSASRTGVPDTRYF.

This clonotype has a count of ten or more. The V and J genes are TRBV5-1 and TRBJ2-1; 11 bases align to TRBD2. The V segment lost 4 bases and the J segment 4 bases; nucleotides outside the gene matches: 7. The CDR3 extends over 16 amino acids. Germline lookup yields CDR1 SGHRS and CDR2 YFSETQ. The CDR3 DNA follows: TGCGCCAGCAGCGTACTAGCGGGAGAAGGATACAATGAGCAGTTCTTC. It codes for CASSVLAGEGYNEQFF.

This clonotype has ten or more counts. The rearrangement links TRBV28 to TRBJ1-1, with D tentatively TRBD1 (5 bases). V was trimmed by 3 bases and J by 1 base, leaving 9 bases between them. The CDR3 contains 14 residues. Germline values: CDR1 MDHEN, CDR2 SYDVKM. The CDR3, as DNA: TGTGCCAGCAGTTTGGGGCGGAGGAACACTGAAGCTTTCTTT. Translated: CASSLGRRNTEAFF. The full variable domain, with the rest looked up from reference TRBV28 and TRBJ1-1, is DVKVTQSSRYLVKRTGEKVFLECVQDMDHENMFWYRQDPGLGLRLIYFSYDVKMKEKGDIPEGYSVSREKKERFSLILESASTNQTSMYLCASSLGRRNTEAFFGQGTRLTVV.

The chain couples TRBV20-1 to TRBJ2-2, with 12 bases identical to TRBD2. V trimming: 1 base; J trimming: 0 bases; junction bases outside the gene matches: 6. Germline CDR1 reads DFQATT; CDR2 reads SNEGSKA (reference sequence). The CDR3 consists of 18 residues. Written as DNA, the CDR3 is TGCAGTGCTAGAGTATCCTGGACTAGCGGGACGAACACCGGGGAGCTGTTTTTT. This sequence encodes CSARVSWTSGTNTGELFF.

This clonotype was observed at least ten times. The V gene is TRBV29-1, the J gene TRBJ2-2, with 13 bases matching TRBD2. This CDR3 has 16 residues. Germline trimming cut 5 bases from V and 7 bases from J; bases unmatched to any gene: 10. Per the germline V gene, CDR1 is SQVTM and CDR2 is ANQGSEA. CDR3 sequence reads: CSVYGLAGEDGGELFF. The CDR3 DNA reads as TGCAGCGTTTACGGACTAGCGGGAGAGGATGGCGGGGAGCTGTTTTTT.

About this clonotype: Since no conserved phenylalanine or tryptophan closes the CDR3, a read error is the likely cause. The V gene is TRBV5-1, the J gene TRBJ2-1; the D gene could be TRBD1 or TRBD2 (5 bases each). The V end was cut by 4 bases, the J end by 4 bases, with 12 bases between. CDR1 is SGHRS and CDR2 is YFSETQ in the germline V gene. CDR3 length equals 14 residues. As DNA, the CDR3 is TGCGCCAGCAGCAAAATGGGACGATACAATGAGCAGTTCCTC. It yields the protein CASSKMGRYNEQFL.

This clonotype was detected many times. The V call is TRBV4-1, the J call TRBJ2-7; D is perhaps TRBD1 (5 bases). V lost 2 bases, J lost 3 bases, and 8 bases lay in between. Germline CDR1 MGHRA, CDR2 YSYEKL. The CDR3 loop spans 13 amino acids. CDR3 loop: CASSQRQSYEQYF. CDR3 sequence (DNA): TGCGCCAGCAGCCAACGACAGAGCTACGAGCAGTACTTC.

For this clonotype: A much larger clone is a single base away; this may be a read error. CDR3 in DNA: TGTGCTAGTGGTTTGGATGGCACTGAAGCTTTCTTT. Amino acids: CASGLDGTEAFF. The chain uses TRBV12-5 and TRBJ1-1, with D hard to call. Trimming stripped 1 base from V and 4 bases from J, with 4 bases between. CDR3 length equals 12 residues. Looked up from germline, CDR1 is LGHNT and CDR2 is FRNRAP.

In regard to this clonotype: The junction departs from germline at one end; a sequencing error may be responsible. The chain couples TRBV7-6 to TRBJ2-7, with 8 bases matching TRBD2. The length of the CDR3 is 15 residues. Germline CDR1 and CDR2: SGHVS and FNYEAQ. The CDR3 DNA reads TGTTCCAGCAGCTTAGTCTATTGCGGGAGGTACGAGCAGTACTTC. It translates to CSSSLVYCGRYEQYF.

This clonotype has a count of ten or more. The rearrangement uses TRBV6-2 or TRBV6-3 and TRBJ2-1; TRBD2 is a possible D gene (5 bases). Trimming took 4 bases from V and 6 from J, leaving 13 bases between them. The CDR3 totals 14 residues. CDR1 and CDR2 (germline): MNHEY, SVGEGT. In DNA form, the CDR3 reads TGTGCCAGCAGTTCCTCAGCGACTACCAATGAGCAGTTCTTC. Protein: CASSSSATTNEQFF.

This clonotype was seen many times. This chain connects TRBV29-1 to TRBJ2-7; tentatively, D is TRBD1 (6 bases). V lost 4 bases to trimming and J lost 3 bases, with 13 bases between them. CDR3 size: 13 residues. CDR1 and CDR2 from the germline V gene are SQVTM and ANQGSEA. CDR3 DNA sequence: TGCAGCGTTGTACCACAGGGTAACTACGAGCAGTACTTC. This encodes CSVVPQGNYEQYF.

About this clonotype: A much larger clone differs from this one at a single base, so this may be a read error. The chain uses TRBV12-3 or TRBV12-4 and TRBJ2-2; TRBD2 aligns across 11 bases. The V and J ends lost 5 bases and 4 bases, in that order; junction bases with no gene match: 9. The CDR3 is made up of 17 amino acids. CDR3 DNA sequence: TGTGCCAGCAGTCCATGGACTAGCGGGCGGGGCACCGGGGAGCTGTTTTTT. Translation gives CASSPWTSGRGTGELFF.

In this sample, this clonotype turned up many times. The V gene is TRBV20-1, the J gene TRBJ2-3; D may be TRBD2 (5 bases). Germline-derived CDR1 and CDR2 are DFQATT and SNEGSKA (reference sequence). Trimming removed 3 bases at V and 1 base at J, with 11 bases between. The CDR3 is 14 amino acids. DNA of the CDR3: TGCAGTGCTAGTTGGCTAGCTGGCACAGATACGCAGTATTTT. Its translation is CSASWLAGTDTQYF.

This clonotype was seen at least ten times. The rearrangement joins TRBV29-1 to TRBJ2-3; D is undetermined. The CDR3 sequence is 14 residues long. Trimming took 1 base from V and 4 from J, leaving 12 bases between them. Germline V gene sequence: CDR1 SQVTM, CDR2 ANQGSEA. The CDR3 loop is CSVEGPGVADTQYF. CDR3 bases: TGCAGCGTTGAAGGTCCAGGTGTCGCAGATACGCAGTATTTT.

Worth noting for this clonotype: This may arise from a read error, as a much more abundant clone is one base away. This chain links TRBV12-3 or TRBV12-4 with TRBJ2-1, with D perhaps TRBD1 (6 bases). The CDR3 consists of 13 residues. The CDR3 DNA reads TGTGCCAGCATTGGGGGCTCCTACAATGAGCAGTCCTTC. It codes for CASIGGSYNEQSF.

In its sample, this clonotype was seen a few times. The rearrangement links TRBV4-2 to TRBJ2-7, with D tentatively TRBD1 or TRBD2 (5 bases each). Per the germline V gene, CDR1 is LGHNA and CDR2 is YNFKEQ. The CDR3 has 15 amino acids. Trimming removed 0 bases at V and 0 bases at J, with 9 bases between. This chain's CDR3 is CASSQESGTSYEQYF. In nucleotides, the CDR3 is TGTGCCAGCAGCCAAGAGTCTGGGACCTCCTACGAGCAGTACTTC.